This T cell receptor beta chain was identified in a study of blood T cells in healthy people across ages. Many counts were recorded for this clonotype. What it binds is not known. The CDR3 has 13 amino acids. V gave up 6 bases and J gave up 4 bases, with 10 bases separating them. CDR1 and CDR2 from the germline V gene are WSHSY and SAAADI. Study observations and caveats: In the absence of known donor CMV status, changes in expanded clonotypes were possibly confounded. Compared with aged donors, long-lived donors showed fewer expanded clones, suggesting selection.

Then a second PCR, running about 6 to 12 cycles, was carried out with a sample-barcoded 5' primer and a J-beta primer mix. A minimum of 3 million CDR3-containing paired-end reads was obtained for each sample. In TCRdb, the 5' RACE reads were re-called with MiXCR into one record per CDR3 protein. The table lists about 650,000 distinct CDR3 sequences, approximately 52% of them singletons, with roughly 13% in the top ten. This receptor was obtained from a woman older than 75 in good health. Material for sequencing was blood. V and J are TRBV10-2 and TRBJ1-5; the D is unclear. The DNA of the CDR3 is TGCGCCAGCAGGGGAGGGTTGAATCAGCCCCAGCATTTT. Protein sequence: CASRGGLNQPQHF.